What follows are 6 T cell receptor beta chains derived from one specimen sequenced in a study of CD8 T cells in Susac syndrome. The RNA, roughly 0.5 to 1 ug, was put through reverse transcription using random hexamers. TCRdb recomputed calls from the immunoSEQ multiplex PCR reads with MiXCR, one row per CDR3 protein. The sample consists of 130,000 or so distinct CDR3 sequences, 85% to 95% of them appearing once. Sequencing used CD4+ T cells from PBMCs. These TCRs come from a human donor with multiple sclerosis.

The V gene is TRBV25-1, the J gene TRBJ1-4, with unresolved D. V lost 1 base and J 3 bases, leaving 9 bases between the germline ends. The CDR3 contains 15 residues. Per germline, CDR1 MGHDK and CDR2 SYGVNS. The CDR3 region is CASSESVAPNEKLFF. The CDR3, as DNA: TGTGCCAGCAGTGAATCCGTGGCCCCTAATGAAAAACTGTTTTTT. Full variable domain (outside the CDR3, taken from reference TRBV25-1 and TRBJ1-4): EADIYQTPRYLVIGTGKKITLECSQTMGHDKMYWYQQDPGMELHLIHYSYGVNSTEKGDLSSESTVSRIRTEHFPLTLESARPSHTSQYLCASSESVAPNEKLFFGSGTQLSVL.

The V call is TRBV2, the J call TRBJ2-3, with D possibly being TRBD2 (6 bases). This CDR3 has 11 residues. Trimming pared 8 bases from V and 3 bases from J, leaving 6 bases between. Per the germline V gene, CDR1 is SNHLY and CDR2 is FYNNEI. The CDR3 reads CASGRTDTQYF. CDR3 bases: TGTGCCAGCGGGAGGACAGATACGCAGTATTTT.

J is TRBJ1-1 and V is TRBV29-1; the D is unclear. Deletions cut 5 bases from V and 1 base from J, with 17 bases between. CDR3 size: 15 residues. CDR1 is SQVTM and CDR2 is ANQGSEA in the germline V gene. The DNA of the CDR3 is TGCAGCGTTACGTCAGACACTGTCGGGAACACTGAAGCTTTCTTT. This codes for CSVTSDTVGNTEAFF.

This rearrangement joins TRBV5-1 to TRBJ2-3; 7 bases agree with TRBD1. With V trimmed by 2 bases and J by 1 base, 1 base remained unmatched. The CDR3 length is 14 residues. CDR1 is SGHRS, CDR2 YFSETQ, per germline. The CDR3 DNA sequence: TGCGCCAGCAGCTTAGGGACAGGCACAGATACGCAGTATTTT. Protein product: CASSLGTGTDTQYF. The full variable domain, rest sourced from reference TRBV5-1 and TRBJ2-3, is KAGVTQTPRYLIKTRGQQVTLSCSPISGHRSVSWYQQTPGQGLQFLFEYFSETQRNKGNFPGRFSGRQFSNSRSEMNVSTLELGDSALYLCASSLGTGTDTQYFGPGTRLTVL.

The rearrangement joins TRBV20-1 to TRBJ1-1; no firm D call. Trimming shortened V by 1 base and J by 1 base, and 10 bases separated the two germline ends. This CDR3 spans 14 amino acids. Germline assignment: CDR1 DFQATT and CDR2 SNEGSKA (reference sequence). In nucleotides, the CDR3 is TGCAGTGCTAGAGGTGGCACGAGGAACACTGAAGCTTTCTTT. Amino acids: CSARGGTRNTEAFF.

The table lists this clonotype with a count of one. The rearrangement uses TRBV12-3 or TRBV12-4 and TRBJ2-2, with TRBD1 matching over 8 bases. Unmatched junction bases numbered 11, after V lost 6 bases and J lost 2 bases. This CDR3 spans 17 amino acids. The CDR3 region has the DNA TGTGCCAGCAGGTCTTGGACGGGACAGGAAAACACCGGGGAGCTGTTTTTT. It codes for CASRSWTGQENTGELFF.